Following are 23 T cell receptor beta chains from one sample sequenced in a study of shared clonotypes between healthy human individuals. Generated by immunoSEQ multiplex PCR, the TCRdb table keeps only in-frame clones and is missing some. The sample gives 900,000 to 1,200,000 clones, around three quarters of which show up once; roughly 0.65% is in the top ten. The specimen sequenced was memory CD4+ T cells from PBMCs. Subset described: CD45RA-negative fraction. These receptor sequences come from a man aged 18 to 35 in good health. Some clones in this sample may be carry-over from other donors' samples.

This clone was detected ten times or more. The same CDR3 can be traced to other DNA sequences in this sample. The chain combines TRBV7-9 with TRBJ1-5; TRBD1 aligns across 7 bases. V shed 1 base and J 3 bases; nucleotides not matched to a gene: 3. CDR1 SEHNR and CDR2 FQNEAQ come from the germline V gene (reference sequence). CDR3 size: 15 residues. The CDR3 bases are TGTGCCAGCAGCTTAGGGGACAGCGTCAATCAGCCCCAGCATTTT. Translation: CASSLGDSVNQPQHF.

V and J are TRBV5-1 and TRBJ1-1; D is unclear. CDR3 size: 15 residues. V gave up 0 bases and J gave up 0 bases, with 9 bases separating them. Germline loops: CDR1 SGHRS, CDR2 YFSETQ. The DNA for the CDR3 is TGCGCCAGCAGCTTGGTAGACGTCGTGAACACTGAAGCTTTCTTT. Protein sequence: CASSLVDVVNTEAFF. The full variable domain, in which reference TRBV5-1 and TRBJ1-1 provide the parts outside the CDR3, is KAGVTQTPRYLIKTRGQQVTLSCSPISGHRSVSWYQQTPGQGLQFLFEYFSETQRNKGNFPGRFSGRQFSNSRSEMNVSTLELGDSALYLCASSLVDVVNTEAFFGQGTRLTVV.

CDR3 in amino acids: CASSQEGAGEQFF. In DNA form, the CDR3 reads TGTGCCAGCAGCCAAGAAGGGGCGGGAGAGCAGTTCTTC. The genes are TRBV4-2 and TRBJ2-1; the D gene is possibly TRBD2 (6 bases). The CDR3 covers 13 residues. V shed 0 bases and J shed 10 bases, with 10 bases lying between them. Per germline, CDR1 LGHNA and CDR2 YNFKEQ.

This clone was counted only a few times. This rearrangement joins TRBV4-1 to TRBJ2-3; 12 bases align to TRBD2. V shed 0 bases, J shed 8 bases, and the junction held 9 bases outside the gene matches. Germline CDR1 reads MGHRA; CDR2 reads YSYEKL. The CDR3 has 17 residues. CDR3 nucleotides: TGCGCCAGCAGCCAAGATCATCAACTAGCGGGAGGTGGTACGCAGTATTTT. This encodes CASSQDHQLAGGGTQYF.

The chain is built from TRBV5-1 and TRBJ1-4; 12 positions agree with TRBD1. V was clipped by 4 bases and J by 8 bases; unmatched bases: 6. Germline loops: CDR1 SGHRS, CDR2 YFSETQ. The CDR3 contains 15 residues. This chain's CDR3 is CASSRAGQGAEKLFF. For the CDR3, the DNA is TGCGCCAGCAGCCGGGCGGGACAGGGGGCGGAAAAACTGTTTTTT.

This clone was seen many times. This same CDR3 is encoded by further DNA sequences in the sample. As DNA, the CDR3 is TGCAGCGTTGATAAAGGAGAAAAACTGTTTTTT. Translation gives CSVDKGEKLFF. The J gene is TRBJ1-4, the V gene TRBV29-1; D gene uncertain. This CDR3 region has 11 residues. The V gene's germline CDR1 is SQVTM and CDR2 ANQGSEA. Trimming cost V 3 bases and J 8 bases, with 7 bases left between them.

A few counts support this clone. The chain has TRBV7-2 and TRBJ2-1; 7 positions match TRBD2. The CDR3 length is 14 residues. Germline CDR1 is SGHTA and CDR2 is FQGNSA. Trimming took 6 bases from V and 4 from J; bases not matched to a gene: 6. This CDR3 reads CASRVGGSYNEQFF. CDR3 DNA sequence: TGTGCCAGCAGGGTGGGAGGGTCTTACAATGAGCAGTTCTTC.

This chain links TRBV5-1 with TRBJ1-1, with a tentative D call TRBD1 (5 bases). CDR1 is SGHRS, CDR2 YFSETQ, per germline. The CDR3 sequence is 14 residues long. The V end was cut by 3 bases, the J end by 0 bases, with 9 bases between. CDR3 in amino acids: CASSSGRMNTEAFF. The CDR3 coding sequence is TGCGCCAGCAGCTCGGGACGGATGAACACTGAAGCTTTCTTT.

CDR3 sequence (DNA): TGCGCCAGCAGCGTCAGGGGGTCCTACAATGAGCAGTTCTTC. Its protein is CASSVRGSYNEQFF. This rearrangement joins TRBV5-1 to TRBJ2-1, with 7 bases lining up with TRBD1. CDR3 length equals 14 residues. V lost 4 bases to trimming and J lost 1 base; unmatched junction nucleotides: 2. Germline V lookup: CDR1 SGHRS, CDR2 YFSETQ.

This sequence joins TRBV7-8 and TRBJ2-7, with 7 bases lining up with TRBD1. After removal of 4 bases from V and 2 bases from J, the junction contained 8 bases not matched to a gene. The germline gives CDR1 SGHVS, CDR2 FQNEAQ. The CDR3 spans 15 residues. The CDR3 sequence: CASSSSGTEAYEQYF. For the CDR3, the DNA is TGTGCCAGCAGCTCCTCCGGGACAGAAGCCTACGAGCAGTACTTC.

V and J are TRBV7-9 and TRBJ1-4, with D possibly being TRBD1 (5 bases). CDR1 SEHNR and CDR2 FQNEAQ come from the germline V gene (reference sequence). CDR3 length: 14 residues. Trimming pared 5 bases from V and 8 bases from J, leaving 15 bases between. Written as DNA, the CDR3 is TGTGCCAGCAGCGGGGCCGAGAAGGGGGAAAAACTGTTTTTT. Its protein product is CASSGAEKGEKLFF.

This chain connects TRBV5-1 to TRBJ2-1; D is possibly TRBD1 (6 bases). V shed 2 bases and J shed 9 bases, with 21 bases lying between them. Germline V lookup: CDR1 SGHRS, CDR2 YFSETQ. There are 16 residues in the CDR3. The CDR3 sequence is CASSFPQGSLRGEQFF. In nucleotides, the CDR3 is TGCGCCAGCAGCTTTCCTCAGGGGTCGTTACGTGGTGAGCAGTTCTTC. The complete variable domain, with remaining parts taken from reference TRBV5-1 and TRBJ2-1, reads KAGVTQTPRYLIKTRGQQVTLSCSPISGHRSVSWYQQTPGQGLQFLFEYFSETQRNKGNFPGRFSGRQFSNSRSEMNVSTLELGDSALYLCASSFPQGSLRGEQFFGPGTRLTVL.

The CDR3: CASSESSSGSIYEQFF. The CDR3 nucleotides read TGTGCCAGCAGTGAATCGTCAAGCGGGAGTATCTATGAGCAGTTCTTC. The V and J genes are TRBV2 and TRBJ2-1; 8 bases fit TRBD2. J was trimmed by 8 bases and V by 2 bases; bases with no gene match: 11. Germline lookup yields CDR1 SNHLY and CDR2 FYNNEI. CDR3 length: 16 residues.

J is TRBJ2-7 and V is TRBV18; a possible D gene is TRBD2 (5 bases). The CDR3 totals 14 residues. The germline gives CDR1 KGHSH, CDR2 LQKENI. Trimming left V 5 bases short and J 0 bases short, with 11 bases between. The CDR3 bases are TGTGCCAGCTCAAAGACGGGGAGCTCCTACGAGCAGTACTTC. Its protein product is CASSKTGSSYEQYF. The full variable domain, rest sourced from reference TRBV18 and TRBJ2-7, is NAGVMQNPRHLVRRRGQEARLRCSPMKGHSHVYWYRQLPEEGLKFMVYLQKENIIDESGMPKERFSAEFPKEGPSILRIQQVVRGDSAAYFCASSKTGSSYEQYFGPGTRLTVT.

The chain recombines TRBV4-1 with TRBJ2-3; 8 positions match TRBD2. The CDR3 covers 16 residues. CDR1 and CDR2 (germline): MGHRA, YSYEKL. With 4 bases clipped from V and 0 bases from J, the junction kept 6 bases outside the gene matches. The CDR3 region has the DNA TGCGCCAGCAGCCCCGCGACTAGCGTGAGCACAGATACGCAGTATTTT. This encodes CASSPATSVSTDTQYF.

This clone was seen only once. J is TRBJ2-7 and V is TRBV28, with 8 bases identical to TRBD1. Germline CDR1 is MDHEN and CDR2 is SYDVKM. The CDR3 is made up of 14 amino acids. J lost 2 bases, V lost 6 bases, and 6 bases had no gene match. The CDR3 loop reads CASRPTGGAYEQYF. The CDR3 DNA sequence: TGTGCCAGCAGACCAACAGGGGGAGCCTACGAGCAGTACTTC.

The CDR3 loop is CASSSTGGAGFHEQYF. The DNA for the CDR3 is TGTGCCAGCAGTTCCACAGGGGGCGCGGGGTTCCACGAGCAGTACTTC. The chain links TRBV6-5 to TRBJ2-7; TRBD1 aligns across 9 bases. Germline V CDR1 and CDR2: MNHEY, SVGAGI. The junction had 12 bases not matched to a gene; V was cut back by 4 bases and J by 5 bases. CDR3 length: 16 residues.

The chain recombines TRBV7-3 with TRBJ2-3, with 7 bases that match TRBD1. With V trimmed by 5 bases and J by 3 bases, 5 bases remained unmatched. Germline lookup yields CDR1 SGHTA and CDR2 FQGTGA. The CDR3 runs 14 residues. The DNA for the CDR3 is TGTGCCAGCAGCCCAACGACAGGGACAGATACGCAGTATTTT. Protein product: CASSPTTGTDTQYF.

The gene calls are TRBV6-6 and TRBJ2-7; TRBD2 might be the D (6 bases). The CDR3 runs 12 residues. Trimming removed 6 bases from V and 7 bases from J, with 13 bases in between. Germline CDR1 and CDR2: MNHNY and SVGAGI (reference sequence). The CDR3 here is CASSPGLLEQYF. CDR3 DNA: TGTGCCAGCAGCCCGGGACTTCTGGAGCAGTACTTC.

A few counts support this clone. The CDR3 DNA reads as TGTGCCAGCAGCGTAGAGGCAGGAGACTACTCCTACGAGCAGTACTTC. Translation gives CASSVEAGDYSYEQYF. The chain links TRBV9 to TRBJ2-7; a possible D gene is TRBD2 (5 bases). This CDR3 contains 16 residues. Germline CDR1 SGDLS, CDR2 YYNGEE. V shed 0 bases and J shed 0 bases, with 13 bases lying between them.

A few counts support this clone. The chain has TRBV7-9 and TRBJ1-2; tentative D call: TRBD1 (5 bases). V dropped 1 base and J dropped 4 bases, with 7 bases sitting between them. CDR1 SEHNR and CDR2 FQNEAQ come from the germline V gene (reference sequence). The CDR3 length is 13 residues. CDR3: CASSLGGIYGYTF. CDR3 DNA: TGTGCCAGCAGCTTAGGGGGGATCTATGGCTACACCTTC. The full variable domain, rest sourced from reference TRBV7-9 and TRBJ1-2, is DTGVSQNPRHKITKRGQNVTFRCDPISEHNRLYWYRQTLGQGPEFLTYFQNEAQLEKSRLLSDRFSAERPKGSFSTLEIQRTEQGDSAMYLCASSLGGIYGYTFGSGTRLTVV.

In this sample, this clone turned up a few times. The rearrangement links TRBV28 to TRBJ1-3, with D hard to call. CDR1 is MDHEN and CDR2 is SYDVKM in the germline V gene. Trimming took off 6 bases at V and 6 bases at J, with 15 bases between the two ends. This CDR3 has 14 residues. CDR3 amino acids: CASSLAGVENTIYF. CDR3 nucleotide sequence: TGTGCCAGCAGCCTGGCGGGTGTGGAAAACACCATATATTTT.

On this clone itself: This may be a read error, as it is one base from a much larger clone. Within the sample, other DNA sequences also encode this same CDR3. The CDR3 is CASSVRRAGNTIYF. As DNA, the CDR3 is TGTGCCAGCAGCGTTAGGAGGGCTGGAAACACCATATATTTT. The genes are TRBV2 and TRBJ1-3; D gene unclear. CDR1 and CDR2 from the germline V gene are SNHLY and FYNNEI. The germline V and J ends were trimmed by 6 bases and 2 bases, with 11 bases remaining between them. This CDR3 has 14 residues.